Listed below are T cell receptor beta chains from one sample, sequenced in a study of cytotoxic CD8 clonotypes in ibrutinib-treated CLL. Sequencing used immunoSEQ multiplex PCR; TCRdb keeps in-frame clones, though not all of them. The data show approximately 330,000 clones, around four fifths seen once. The source material was PBMCs, sampled before ibrutinib treatment. Receptor source: a human donor with chronic lymphocytic leukemia. The CDR3 runs from the conserved cysteine through the conserved F or W. D genes are given only for firm matches. Not every row has a clone size; where given, it reads once, few, many or a size class.

V	J	size	D	DNA	CDR3
TRBV29-1	TRBJ2-6	-	-	TGCAGCGTTCTGGGGGTGAGAACCTCTGGGGCCAACGTCCTGACTTTC	CSVLGVRTSGANVLTF
TRBV30	TRBJ2-7	-	-	TGTGCCTGGAGTGCGACAGGTCCGGGCGAGCAGTACTTC	CAWSATGPGEQYF
TRBV7-9	TRBJ2-7	-	-	TGTGCCAGCAGCTTAGCTCTAGCGCGCGTGGGGGTCGCCGAGCAGTACTTC	CASSLALARVGVAEQYF
TRBV5-1	TRBJ1-1	-	TRBD1	TGCGCCAGCAGCAGGACAGGGGGGAACACTGAAGCTTTCTTT	CASSRTGGNTEAFF
TRBV9	TRBJ2-3	-	TRBD1	TGTGCCAGCAGCCCGCAGGGGGTGGGTCGTGATACGCAGTATTTT	CASSPQGVGRDTQYF
TRBV2	TRBJ1-2	once	TRBD1	TGTGCGCTCCACAGGGGGCGAAATGGCTACACCTTC	CALHRGRNGYTF
TRBV18	TRBJ1-2	-	-	TGTGCCAGCTCACCGCGCCGAGGGACACGTTATGGCTACACCTTC	CASSPRRGTRYGYTF
TRBV18	TRBJ2-3	few	TRBD2	TGTGCCAGCTCACCAATTCTAGCGGGAATACCTCTTGCACAAGATACGCAGTATTTT	CASSPILAGIPLAQDTQYF
TRBV27	TRBJ2-6	-	-	TGTGCCAGCAGTTTAGGGGGGGGGCGCTTCTCTGGGGCCAACGTCCTGACTTTC	CASSLGGGRFSGANVLTF
TRBV29-1	TRBJ1-2	-	TRBD1	TGCAGCGTTGCCCCTAACAGGGGCCAATCTGCCTACACCTTC	CSVAPNRGQSAYTF
TRBV10-1	TRBJ1-3	-	-	TGCGCCAGCAGTGAGATCAGGGACTTTTACACCATATATTTT	CASSEIRDFYTIYF
TRBV5-1	TRBJ1-1	-	-	TGCGCCAGCAGCTTGGGGTCAGCCAAGGACACTGAAGCTTTCTTT	CASSLGSAKDTEAFF
TRBV6-1	TRBJ2-7	-	TRBD1	TGTGCCAGCAGTGAAGAAAAGGGACAGGACTACGAGCAGTACTTC	CASSEEKGQDYEQYF
TRBV14	TRBJ2-7	-	-	TGTGCCAGCAGCCAAGGCCGGGGAAGCGCTTACGAGCAGTACTTC	CASSQGRGSAYEQYF
TRBV5-6	TRBJ2-7	-	-	TGTGCCAGCAGCTCGGCATCTGGTAGCTCCTACGAGCAGTACTTC	CASSSASGSSYEQYF
TRBV25-1	TRBJ1-4	once	-	TGTGCCAGCACGTTATCAGGGGCTAATGAAAAACTGTTTTTT	CASTLSGANEKLFF
TRBV10-3	TRBJ2-5	-	-	TGTGCCACACTACCGGCCCGGACAGCCCAAGAGACCCAGTACTTC	CATLPARTAQETQYF
TRBV11-2	TRBJ2-3	-	-	TGTGCCAGCAGCTTAGACCAGCCCCCCCCAGATACGCAGTATTTT	CASSLDQPPPDTQYF
TRBV29-1	TRBJ2-7	once	-	TGCAGCGCGACAATGGCCTACGAGCAGTACTTC	CSATMAYEQYF
TRBV30	TRBJ2-7	few	-	TGTGCCTGGAGTGTACGTGATGTCGGCGGGTACACCTACGAGCAGTACTTC	CAWSVRDVGGYTYEQYF
TRBV7-6	TRBJ2-3	-	-	TGTGCCAGCAGCTTAGATGGTAGTACGCAGTATTTT	CASSLDGSTQYF
TRBV4-1	TRBJ1-5	few	-	TGCGCCAGCAGCCAGTCCCCAAATCAGCCCCAGCATTTT	CASSQSPNQPQHF
TRBV25-1	TRBJ2-3	-	-	TGTGCCAGCAGAGGAAGGATTTACACAGATACGCAGTATTTT	CASRGRIYTDTQYF
TRBV7-7	TRBJ2-5	-	-	TGTGCCAGCAGCTTAGGTTCCTACCGGGGGGAGACCCAGTACTTC	CASSLGSYRGETQYF
TRBV7-9	TRBJ1-4	few	-	TGTGCCAGCAGCCGAGGCCAGGGTGAAAAACTGTTTTTT	CASSRGQGEKLFF
TRBV30	TRBJ2-7	-	-	TGTGCCTGGAGTGTAAGTCCTAGCTCCTACGAGCAGTACTTC	CAWSVSPSSYEQYF
TRBV18	TRBJ2-5	once	TRBD1	TGTGCCAGCTCACCCGACAGGGTCCCTATCTTCGAGACCCAGTACTTC	CASSPDRVPIFETQYF
TRBV4-3	TRBJ2-7	once	TRBD2	TGCGCCAGCAGCCAAGGTGAGCGGGAGTTCAACGAGCAGTACTTC	CASSQGEREFNEQYF
TRBV28	TRBJ1-5	few	-	TGTGCCAGCAGTCCCCTGGGGGGAGAGAATCAGCCCCAGCATTTT	CASSPLGGENQPQHF
TRBV30	TRBJ2-3	-	-	TGTGCCTGGAGCCAAGAGATAAATACGCAGTATTTT	CAWSQEINTQYF
TRBV2	TRBJ1-2	few	-	TGTGCCAGCAGTGCGGGGGCGAGTTATGGCTACACCTTC	CASSAGASYGYTF
TRBV19	TRBJ1-4	few	-	TGTGCCAGCCTACACGGGGGAACTAATGAAAAACTGTTTTTT	CASLHGGTNEKLFF
TRBV5-4	TRBJ2-1	-	-	TGTGCCAGCAGCTTGGCGGGGAGCTCCTACAATGAGCAGTTCTTC	CASSLAGSSYNEQFF
TRBV9	TRBJ2-5	few	-	TGTGCCAGCAGCGTTGCCGAAGGGTGGACCCAGTACTTC	CASSVAEGWTQYF
TRBV5-4	TRBJ1-1	-	TRBD1	TGTGCCAGCAGAACCGGGACAGCTAACACTGAAGCTTTCTTT	CASRTGTANTEAFF
TRBV18	TRBJ2-1	-	-	TGTGCCAGCTCACCACCGACAGGGGGACTAGCAAGCTACAATGAGCAGTTCTTC	CASSPPTGGLASYNEQFF
TRBV4-3	TRBJ1-2	-	TRBD1	TGCGCCAGCAGCCAATCCCGGGACAGGGGTCTCGAGAGATATGGCTACACCTTC	CASSQSRDRGLERYGYTF
TRBV6-6	TRBJ2-5	-	-	TGTGCCAGCAAAATGACAGGACAAGAGACCCAGTACTTC	CASKMTGQETQYF
TRBV7-9	TRBJ2-7	-	TRBD2	TGTGCCAGCAGCTTAGCTCCTAGCGGAGGGAACTACGAGCAGTACTTC	CASSLAPSGGNYEQYF
TRBV2	TRBJ1-5	-	TRBD1	TGTGCCAGCAGTGACGGCCCGGGGACAGGGGGCAATCAGCCCCAGCATTTT	CASSDGPGTGGNQPQHF
TRBV5-6	TRBJ1-2	-	-	TGTGCCAGCAGCACTCCGGGGTCTCACTATGGCTACACCTTC	CASSTPGSHYGYTF
TRBV19	TRBJ2-7	-	TRBD1	TGTGCCAGTAGTATGACAGGGTCCCACGAGCAGTACTTC	CASSMTGSHEQYF
TRBV28	TRBJ2-7	few	TRBD2	TGTGCCAGCAGTTTATTAGCGGGAGGCTACGAGCAGTACTTC	CASSLLAGGYEQYF
TRBV18	TRBJ1-5	-	TRBD1	TGTGCCAGCTCACCGACCGACAGGGGCAATCAGCCCCAGCATTTT	CASSPTDRGNQPQHF
TRBV6-4	TRBJ1-4	-	TRBD1	TGTGCCAGCAGCCCGACAGGGACGGGAGAAAAACTGTTTTTT	CASSPTGTGEKLFF
TRBV5-1	TRBJ2-1	-	TRBD2	TGCGCCAGCAGCTGGGGACTAGCGGATACCTACAATGAGCAGTTCTTC	CASSWGLADTYNEQFF
TRBV4-1	TRBJ2-7	-	TRBD1	TGCGCCAGCAGCCAATCGGGACAGGGCTACGAGCAGTACTTC	CASSQSGQGYEQYF
TRBV7-8	TRBJ2-1	-	-	TGTGCCAGCAGCTTAGCGCAGACCAATGGGCAGTTCTTC	CASSLAQTNGQFF
TRBV2	TRBJ2-3	medium-sized	-	TGTGCCAGCAGTTCCAGCGGGACAGCCACAGATACGCAGTATTTT	CASSSSGTATDTQYF
TRBV4-3	TRBJ1-1	-	-	TGCGCCAGCAGCCAAGGTTTAGGGGTAGGGACTGAAGCTTTCTTT	CASSQGLGVGTEAFF
TRBV5-1	TRBJ2-7	-	-	TGCGCCAGCAGCTTGGATAGGACTACCTACGAGCAGTACTTC	CASSLDRTTYEQYF
TRBV2	TRBJ2-3	-	-	TGTGCCAGCAGTGAAGTGGGGTGGTCAGATACGCAGTATTTT	CASSEVGWSDTQYF
TRBV7-9	TRBJ1-2	-	-	TGTGCCAGCAGCACATTACAGGGACTTCCTGGGTCCTATGGCTACACCTTC	CASSTLQGLPGSYGYTF